Described below is a single T cell receptor (beta chain) sequence and its context. Using roughly 9.4 ml of fresh peripheral blood, PBMCs were prepared. The CDR3 is made up of 16 amino acids. The germline CDR1 and CDR2 sequences are SEHNR and FQNEAQ (reference sequence). The ends lost 1 base at V and 2 bases at J; junction bases unmatched: 6. These data belong to a study of T cells in Graves' hyperthyroidism and ophthalmopathy. TCR beta CDR3 regions were amplified from RNA. Initially, a first-round RT-PCR of the TCR CDR3 employed the HTBI primer set. TCRdb used MiXCR to reprocess the multiplex PCR reads, holding one entry per CDR3 protein. This sample yields approximately 400,000 distinct CDR3 sequences, of which just under 25% are seen a single time; 70% to 75% belongs to the top ten.

V is TRBV7-9 and J is TRBJ2-3; 7 nucleotides line up with TRBD2. The clonotype originates from a man in his forties or fifties with Graves' hyperthyroidism. Source material: blood. The CDR3 region is CASSLVLGGTTDTQYF. As DNA, the CDR3 is TGTGCCAGCAGCTTAGTCCTCGGGGGGACCACAGATACGCAGTATTTT. Drawing the rest from reference TRBV7-9 and TRBJ2-3, the complete variable domain is DTGVSQNPRHKITKRGQNVTFRCDPISEHNRLYWYRQTLGQGPEFLTYFQNEAQLEKSRLLSDRFSAERPKGSFSTLEIQRTEQGDSAMYLCASSLVLGGTTDTQYFGPGTRLTVL.